The 18 T cell receptor beta chains listed next were all sequenced from one sample in a study of T-cell memory formation after mild COVID-19. TCRdb analysed the 5' RACE reads with MiXCR anew, one entry per CDR3 protein. The sample has 150,000 to 200,000 distinct CDR3 sequences, roughly 14% seen once. The sample was PBMCs or a T cell subset sorted from them (not recorded which). All receptors come from an adult woman who had mild COVID-19 (a few samples of this study predate the infection). Cell type and time point are not known.

The chain joins TRBV6-6 to TRBJ2-7; D is possibly TRBD2 (6 bases). V gave up 6 bases and J gave up 2 bases, with 17 bases separating them. CDR1 is MNHNY, CDR2 SVGAGI, per germline (reference sequence). This CDR3 contains 15 residues. Here the CDR3 reads CASRGGTPQTYEQYF. CDR3 sequence (DNA): TGTGCCAGCAGAGGAGGGACCCCTCAGACCTACGAGCAGTACTTC.

This clonotype was counted between two and nine times. V usage is TRBV6-2 or TRBV6-3 and J usage is TRBJ2-2; 12 nucleotides align to TRBD2. The J segment lost 2 bases and the V segment lost 5 bases, leaving 6 bases of the junction unmatched. The CDR3 contains 17 residues. The germline V gene encodes CDR1 MNHEY and CDR2 SVGEGT. The CDR3 DNA reads as TGTGCCAGCAGTCGCGGACTAGCGGGACCTAACACCGGGGAGCTGTTTTTT. Amino acids: CASSRGLAGPNTGELFF.

This clonotype was observed a handful of times. This chain's CDR3 is CASSHNAGGQETQYF. The DNA for the CDR3 is TGCGCCAGCAGCCATAACGCGGGGGGACAAGAGACCCAGTACTTC. V gene TRBV4-1 combines with J gene TRBJ2-5; 8 nucleotides line up with TRBD2. V trimming: 3 bases; J trimming: 2 bases; junction bases outside the gene matches: 5. Germline V CDR1 and CDR2: MGHRA, YSYEKL. The CDR3 runs 15 residues.

V gene TRBV12-3 or TRBV12-4 combines with J gene TRBJ2-3; TRBD2 agrees at 10 bases. V shed 6 bases, J shed 1 base, and the junction held 4 bases outside the gene matches. The CDR3 is 15 residues long. The CDR3 DNA is TGTGCCAGCAGCCTAGCGGGAGTCGGCACAGATACGCAGTATTTT. Translating gives CASSLAGVGTDTQYF.

The genes are TRBV9 and TRBJ2-7; the D gene is possibly TRBD1 (5 bases). V dropped 4 bases and J dropped 5 bases, with 19 bases sitting between them. In germline, CDR1 is SGDLS, CDR2 YYNGEE. The CDR3 is made up of 15 amino acids. The CDR3 loop is CASSPRMGRAHEQYF. The CDR3 DNA follows: TGTGCCAGCAGCCCGCGAATGGGCAGGGCCCACGAGCAGTACTTC.

The V and J genes are TRBV15 and TRBJ2-4; weak D call: TRBD2 (6 bases). Trimming cost V 1 base and J 7 bases, with 8 bases left between them. Looked up from germline, CDR1 is LNHNV and CDR2 is YYDKDF (reference sequence). CDR3 size: 13 residues. The CDR3 DNA is TGTGCCACCAGCAGAGCGGGAGTGAACATTCAGTACTTC. It yields the protein CATSRAGVNIQYF.

This clonotype has just a few counts. The chain uses TRBV7-8 and TRBJ2-3; a possible D gene is TRBD2 (6 bases). This CDR3 contains 15 residues. V shed 5 bases and J shed 2 bases, with 14 bases lying between them. Per germline, CDR1 SGHVS and CDR2 FQNEAQ. The CDR3 region is CASSLIADFTDTQYF. CDR3 nucleotides: TGTGCCAGCAGCCTAATAGCGGATTTCACAGATACGCAGTATTTT.

The rearrangement links TRBV4-3 to TRBJ1-1; unclear D gene. Per the germline V gene, CDR1 is LGHNA and CDR2 is YSLEER. There are 16 residues in the CDR3. V gave up 0 bases and J gave up 1 base, with 12 bases separating them. This CDR3 reads CASSQDSRDWNTEAFF. The CDR3 DNA sequence: TGCGCCAGCAGCCAAGATTCTCGCGACTGGAACACTGAAGCTTTCTTT.

This chain joins TRBV2 and TRBJ2-3; 7 bases map to TRBD2. Germline V lookup: CDR1 SNHLY, CDR2 FYNNEI. The CDR3 has 16 amino acids. V shed 5 bases and J 3 bases; nucleotides not matched to a gene: 11. The CDR3 region is CASSPLLAVGTDTQYF. As DNA, the CDR3 is TGTGCCAGCAGTCCTCTCCTAGCGGTAGGGACAGATACGCAGTATTTT. Drawing the rest from reference TRBV2 and TRBJ2-3, the complete variable domain is EPEVTQTPSHQVTQMGQEVILRCVPISNHLYFYWYRQILGQKVEFLVSFYNNEISEKSEIFDDQFSVERPDGSNFTLKIRSTKLEDSAMYFCASSPLLAVGTDTQYFGPGTRLTVL.

The chain has TRBV29-1 and TRBJ1-2; TRBD1 is a possible D gene (6 bases). V lost 5 bases and J 6 bases, leaving 19 bases between the germline ends. The CDR3 sequence is 14 residues long. The germline V gene encodes CDR1 SQVTM and CDR2 ANQGSEA. In nucleotides, the CDR3 is TGCAGCGTTCGCCTACAGGGAATTTTGGATGGCTACACCTTC. The encoded protein is CSVRLQGILDGYTF. The full variable domain, completed using reference TRBV29-1 and TRBJ1-2, is SAVISQKPSRDICQRGTSLTIQCQVDSQVTMMFWYRQQPGQSLTLIATANQGSEATYESGFVIDKFPISRPNLTFSTLTVSNMSPEDSSIYLCSVRLQGILDGYTFGSGTRLTVV.

This clonotype was seen only a few times. The V call is TRBV12-3 or TRBV12-4, the J call TRBJ2-7; D is perhaps TRBD2 (6 bases). The V and J ends lost 6 bases and 1 base respectively, with 19 bases between them. CDR3 size: 16 residues. In DNA, the CDR3 is TGTGCCAGCAGCAATAAAGGGCGGGATGATTCCTACGAGCAGTACTTC. It specifies CASSNKGRDDSYEQYF.

This chain joins TRBV9 and TRBJ2-6; 7 bases line up with TRBD1. The CDR3 loop spans 17 amino acids. With V trimmed by 0 bases and J by 4 bases, 7 bases remained unmatched. The germline V gene encodes CDR1 SGDLS and CDR2 YYNGEE. The chain's CDR3 is CASSVDGDRLGANVLTF. CDR3 nucleotides: TGTGCCAGCAGCGTAGACGGGGACAGACTCGGGGCCAACGTCCTGACTTTC.

This clonotype was seen more than once but under ten times. CDR3 nucleotide sequence: TGCAGTGCTACGAGACTAGCATACGGGCTCGAGCAGTACTTC. Its translation: CSATRLAYGLEQYF. This sequence joins TRBV20-1 and TRBJ2-7, with TRBD2 matching over 7 bases. V shed 4 bases, J shed 6 bases, and the junction held 12 bases outside the gene matches. The CDR3 covers 14 residues. Germline V CDR1 and CDR2: DFQATT, SNEGSKA (reference sequence).

The chain uses TRBV20-1 and TRBJ1-1, with D possibly TRBD1 on 6 matching bases. Germline V gives CDR1 DFQATT, CDR2 SNEGSKA (reference sequence). This CDR3 has 13 residues. The V and J ends lost 5 bases and 0 bases respectively, with 10 bases between them. Here the CDR3 DNA reads TGCAGTGCTGCGGGACATTTGAACACTGAAGCTTTCTTT. Translating it yields CSAAGHLNTEAFF.

This chain connects TRBV5-4 to TRBJ2-7; 11 nucleotides match TRBD2. Germline lookup yields CDR1 SGHNT and CDR2 YYREEE (reference sequence). This CDR3 region has 15 residues. The CDR3 DNA is TGTGCTTCTAAAGTAGCGGGGGGGACTTCCTACGAGCAGTACTTC. Translation gives CASKVAGGTSYEQYF. The full variable domain, rest sourced from reference TRBV5-4 and TRBJ2-7, is ETGVTQSPTHLIKTRGQQVTLRCSSQSGHNTVSWYQQALGQGPQFIFQYYREEENGRGNFPPRFSGLQFPNYSSELNVNALELDDSALYLCASKVAGGTSYEQYFGPGTRLTVT.

CDR3 loop: CASSLIVEQFF. The CDR3 DNA reads TGTGCCAGCAGCTTGATAGTTGAGCAGTTCTTC. The V gene is TRBV5-5, the J gene TRBJ2-1, with D unclear. Germline CDR1 SGHKS, CDR2 YYEKEE (reference sequence). Trimming shortened V by 1 base and J by 9 bases, and 5 bases separated the two germline ends. CDR3 length: 11 residues.

The V gene is TRBV4-3, the J gene TRBJ2-6; 7 nucleotides match TRBD2. Looked up from germline, CDR1 is LGHNA and CDR2 is YSLEER. J gave up 0 bases and V 0 bases, and 8 bases lay outside the gene matches. This CDR3 spans 19 amino acids. The CDR3 DNA sequence: TGCGCCAGCAGCCAAGAGGTCCCGGGGGGAATCTCTGGGGCCAACGTCCTGACTTTC. As protein: CASSQEVPGGISGANVLTF.

The rearrangement joins TRBV27 to TRBJ2-3; 8 positions agree with TRBD1. V shed 9 bases, J shed 2 bases, and the junction held 13 bases outside the gene matches. This CDR3 region has 16 residues. Looked up from germline, CDR1 is MNHEY and CDR2 is SMNVEV (reference sequence). The CDR3 spells CASLPRTGWATDTQYF. CDR3 sequence (DNA): TGTGCCAGTCTTCCACGGACAGGGTGGGCCACAGATACGCAGTATTTT.